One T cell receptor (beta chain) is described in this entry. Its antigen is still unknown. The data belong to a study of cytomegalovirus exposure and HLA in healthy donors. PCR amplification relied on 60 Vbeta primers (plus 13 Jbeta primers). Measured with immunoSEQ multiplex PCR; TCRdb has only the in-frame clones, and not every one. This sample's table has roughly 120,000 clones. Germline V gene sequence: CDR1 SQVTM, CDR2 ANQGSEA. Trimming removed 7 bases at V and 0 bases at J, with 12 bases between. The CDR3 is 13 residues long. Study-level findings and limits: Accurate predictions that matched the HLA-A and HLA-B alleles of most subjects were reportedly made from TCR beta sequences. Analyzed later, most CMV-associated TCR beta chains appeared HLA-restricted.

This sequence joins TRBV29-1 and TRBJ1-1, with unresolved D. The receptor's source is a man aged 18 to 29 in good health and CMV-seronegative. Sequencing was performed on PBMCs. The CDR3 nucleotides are TGCAGCGCTGATTCCGGGATGAACACTGAAGCTTTCTTT. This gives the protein CSADSGMNTEAFF.